A selection of T cell receptor beta chains follows, all from one sample in a study of T-cell reconstitution after alpha-beta-depleted transplantation in children. TCRdb re-analysed the PCR reads in MiXCR, keeping a single row per CDR3 protein. The table has under 250,000 distinct CDR3 sequences, under 20% seen once. This specimen consisted of PBMCs, mostly from graft donor cells, obtained 360 days after TCRalphabeta/CD19-depleted stem cell transplant. The receptors stem from a male patient under 10 years old who had a stem cell transplant for acute lymphoblastic leukemia, so the T cells may come from the graft donor. Both conserved end residues are part of each CDR3. Each record gives: D gene, V gene, J gene, clone size, CDR3 protein, CDR3 DNA. D genes are given only for firm matches. For some rows the clone size is stated as once, few or many, or as a class when expanded; others skip it.

NA	TRBV24-1	TRBJ2-7	few	CATSDSPSYEQYF	TGTGCCACCAGTGATTCCCCCTCCTACGAGCAGTACTTC
TRBD1	TRBV12-3/TRBV12-4	TRBJ1-6	few	CASSFWDSTSPLHF	TGTGCCAGCAGTTTTTGGGACAGTACTTCACCCCTCCACTTT
NA	TRBV20-1	TRBJ2-5	NA	CSARGEETQYF	TGCAGTGCTAGAGGTGAAGAGACCCAGTACTTC
TRBD2	TRBV12-3/TRBV12-4	TRBJ2-7	many	CASSLGAGGSYEQYF	TGTGCCAGCAGTTTAGGAGCGGGGGGATCCTACGAGCAGTACTTC
NA	TRBV12-3/TRBV12-4	TRBJ1-5	few	CASSLEFNQPQHF	TGTGCCAGCAGTTTAGAGTTTAATCAGCCCCAGCATTTT
TRBD2	TRBV28	TRBJ2-1	few	CASSNSLGLAGGGGNEQFF	TGTGCCAGCAGCAACTCGTTGGGCCTAGCGGGGGGAGGAGGCAATGAGCAGTTCTTC
TRBD2	TRBV10-3	TRBJ2-1	few	CAISEPGTSGRSYNEQFF	TGTGCCATCAGTGAACCCGGGACTAGCGGGAGATCCTACAATGAGCAGTTCTTC
NA	TRBV9	TRBJ2-1	NA	CASSVDPRGAGKNEQFF	TGTGCCAGCAGCGTAGACCCCCGGGGGGCCGGAAAGAATGAGCAGTTCTTC
NA	TRBV7-8	TRBJ2-7	few	CASSLALISYEQYF	TGTGCCAGCAGCTTAGCGCTAATCTCCTACGAGCAGTACTTC
NA	TRBV4-2	TRBJ1-4	NA	CASSQDSFEKLFF	TGTGCCAGCAGCCAAGACAGTTTTGAAAAACTGTTTTTT
NA	TRBV5-1	TRBJ2-1	NA	CASSLAFGTLNEQFF	TGCGCCAGCAGCTTGGCATTCGGGACATTAAATGAGCAGTTCTTC
NA	TRBV2	TRBJ2-1	NA	CASSDGTPSYNEQFF	TGTGCCAGCAGTGACGGGACACCGTCCTACAATGAGCAGTTCTTC
NA	TRBV4-2	TRBJ2-1	NA	CASSQGFVNEQFF	TGTGCCAGCAGCCAGGGGTTTGTCAATGAGCAGTTCTTC
TRBD2	TRBV4-3	TRBJ2-1	NA	CASSQKGGPGTSVYNEQFF	TGCGCCAGCAGCCAAAAGGGGGGTCCCGGGACTAGCGTCTACAATGAGCAGTTCTTC
TRBD2	TRBV15	TRBJ2-1	NA	CATSRRSGASYNEQFF	TGTGCCACCAGCCGAAGGAGCGGGGCCTCCTACAATGAGCAGTTCTTC
TRBD1	TRBV4-1	TRBJ2-2	NA	CASSQGQGNTGELFF	TGCGCCAGCAGCCAAGGACAGGGGAACACCGGGGAGCTGTTTTTT
NA	TRBV6-1	TRBJ2-5	NA	CASRPREDQETQYF	TGTGCCAGCAGGCCCAGGGAGGACCAAGAGACCCAGTACTTC
TRBD2	TRBV20-1	TRBJ2-1	many	CSARDLGLAYNEQFF	TGCAGTGCTAGAGATCTGGGACTAGCTTACAATGAGCAGTTCTTC
NA	TRBV20-1	TRBJ1-5	few	CSASGSISQPQHF	TGCAGTGCTAGCGGGAGTATTAGTCAGCCCCAGCATTTT
NA	TRBV5-5	TRBJ2-3	NA	CASSRAGLTDTQYF	TGTGCCAGCAGCCGTGCGGGCCTCACAGATACGCAGTATTTT
NA	TRBV5-1	TRBJ2-3	few	CASSLFGAQTDTQYF	TGCGCCAGCAGCTTGTTCGGGGCACAAACAGATACGCAGTATTTT
NA	TRBV6-5	TRBJ1-1	NA	CATSTVATEAFF	TGTGCCACCTCGACTGTGGCCACTGAAGCTTTCTTT
NA	TRBV3-1	TRBJ2-1	few	CASSSLATGYNEQFF	TGTGCCAGCAGCTCCCTCGCGACAGGCTACAATGAGCAGTTCTTC
TRBD2	TRBV5-1	TRBJ2-1	many	CASSGRGAKVNEQFF	TGCGCCAGCAGCGGGCGGGGGGCCAAAGTCAATGAGCAGTTCTTC
NA	TRBV6-1	TRBJ1-2	few	CASRPDRTSSSNYGYTF	TGTGCCAGCAGACCCGACAGGACCTCGAGTTCTAACTATGGCTACACCTTC
NA	TRBV5-1	TRBJ1-1	NA	CASGIDSLNTEAFF	TGCGCCAGCGGAATCGACAGCCTCAACACTGAAGCTTTCTTT
NA	TRBV29-1	TRBJ2-3	NA	CSVERTVGDTQYF	TGCAGCGTTGAAAGGACAGTCGGGGATACGCAGTATTTT
NA	TRBV29-1	TRBJ2-7	many	CSVADRQGTFYEQYF	TGCAGCGTTGCCGATAGGCAGGGTACTTTCTACGAGCAGTACTTC